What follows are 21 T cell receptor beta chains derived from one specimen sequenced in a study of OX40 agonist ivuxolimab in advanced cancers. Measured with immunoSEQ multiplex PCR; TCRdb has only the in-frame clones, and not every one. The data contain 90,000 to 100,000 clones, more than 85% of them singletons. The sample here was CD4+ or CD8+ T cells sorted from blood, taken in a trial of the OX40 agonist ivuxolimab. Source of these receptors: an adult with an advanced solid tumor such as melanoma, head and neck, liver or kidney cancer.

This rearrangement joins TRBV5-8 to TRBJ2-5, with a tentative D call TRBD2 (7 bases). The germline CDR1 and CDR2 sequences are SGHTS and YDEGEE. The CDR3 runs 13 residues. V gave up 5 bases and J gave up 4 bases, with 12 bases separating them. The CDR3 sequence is CASRNGGAETQYF. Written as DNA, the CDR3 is TGTGCCAGCAGGAATGGGGGGGCAGAGACCCAGTACTTC.

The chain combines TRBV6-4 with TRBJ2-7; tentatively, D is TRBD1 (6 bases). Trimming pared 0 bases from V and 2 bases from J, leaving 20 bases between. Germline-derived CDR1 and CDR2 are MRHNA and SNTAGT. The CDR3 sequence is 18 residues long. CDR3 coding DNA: TGTGCCAGCAGTGACTCCTATAACAGGGATGCCAAAACCTACGAGCAGTACTTC. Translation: CASSDSYNRDAKTYEQYF.

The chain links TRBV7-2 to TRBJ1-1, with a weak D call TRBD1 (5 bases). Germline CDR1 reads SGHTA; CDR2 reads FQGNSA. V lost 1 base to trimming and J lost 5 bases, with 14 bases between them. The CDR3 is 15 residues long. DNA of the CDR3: TGTGCCAGCAGCTTAGGTTTGCGAGGGGAGACTGAAGCTTTCTTT. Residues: CASSLGLRGETEAFF.

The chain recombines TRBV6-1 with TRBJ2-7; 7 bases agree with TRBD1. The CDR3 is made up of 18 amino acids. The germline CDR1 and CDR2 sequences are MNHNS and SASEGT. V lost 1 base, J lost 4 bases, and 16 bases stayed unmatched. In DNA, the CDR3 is TGTGCCAGCAGTGAAGGCCCACCCAACAGGGGCGCCAGGTACGAGCAGTACTTC. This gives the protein CASSEGPPNRGARYEQYF.

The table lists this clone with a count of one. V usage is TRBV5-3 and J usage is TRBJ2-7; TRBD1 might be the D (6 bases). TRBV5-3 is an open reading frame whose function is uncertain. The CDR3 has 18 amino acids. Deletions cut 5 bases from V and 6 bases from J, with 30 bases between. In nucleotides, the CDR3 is TGTGCCAGAAGTTGGGGGCCGGAGGCGGTATTCTTTCCGTGCGAGCAGTACTTC. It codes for CARSWGPEAVFFPCEQYF.

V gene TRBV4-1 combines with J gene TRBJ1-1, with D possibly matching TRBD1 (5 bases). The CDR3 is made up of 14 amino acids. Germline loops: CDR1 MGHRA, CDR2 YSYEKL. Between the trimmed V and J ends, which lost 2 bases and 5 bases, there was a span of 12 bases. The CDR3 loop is CASSQPRVGTEAFF. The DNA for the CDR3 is TGCGCCAGCAGCCAACCCAGGGTCGGTACTGAAGCTTTCTTT.

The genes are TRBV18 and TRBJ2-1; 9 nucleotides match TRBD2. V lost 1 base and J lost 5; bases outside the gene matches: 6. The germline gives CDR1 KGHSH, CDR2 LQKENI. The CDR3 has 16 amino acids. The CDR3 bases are TGTGCCAGCTCACCACGGTCCGCGGGAGGGAACAATGAGCAGTTCTTC. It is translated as CASSPRSAGGNNEQFF.

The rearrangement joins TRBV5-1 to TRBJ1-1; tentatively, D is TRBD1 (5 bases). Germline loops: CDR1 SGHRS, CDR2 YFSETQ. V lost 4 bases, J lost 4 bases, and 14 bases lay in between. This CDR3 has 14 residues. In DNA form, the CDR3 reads TGCGCCAGCAGCGGCCGGGGGTCGGGCACTGAAGCTTTCTTT. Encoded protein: CASSGRGSGTEAFF. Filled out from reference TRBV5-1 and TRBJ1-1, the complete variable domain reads KAGVTQTPRYLIKTRGQQVTLSCSPISGHRSVSWYQQTPGQGLQFLFEYFSETQRNKGNFPGRFSGRQFSNSRSEMNVSTLELGDSALYLCASSGRGSGTEAFFGQGTRLTVV.

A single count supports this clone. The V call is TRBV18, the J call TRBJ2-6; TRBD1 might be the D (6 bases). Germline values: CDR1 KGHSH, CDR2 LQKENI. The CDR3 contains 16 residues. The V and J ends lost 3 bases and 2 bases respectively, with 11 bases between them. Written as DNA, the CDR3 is TGTGCCAGCTCACCGAACAGGGTTACTGGGGCCAACGTCCTGACTTTC. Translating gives CASSPNRVTGANVLTF. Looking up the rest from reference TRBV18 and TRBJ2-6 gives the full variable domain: NAGVMQNPRHLVRRRGQEARLRCSPMKGHSHVYWYRQLPEEGLKFMVYLQKENIIDESGMPKERFSAEFPKEGPSILRIQQVVRGDSAAYFCASSPNRVTGANVLTFGAGSRLTVL.

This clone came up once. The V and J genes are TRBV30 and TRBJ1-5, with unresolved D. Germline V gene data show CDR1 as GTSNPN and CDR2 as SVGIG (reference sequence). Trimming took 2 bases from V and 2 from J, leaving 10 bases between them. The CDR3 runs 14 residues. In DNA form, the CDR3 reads TGTGCCTGGAGTTCGGTGACGGGCAATCAGCCCCAGCATTTT. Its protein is CAWSSVTGNQPQHF.

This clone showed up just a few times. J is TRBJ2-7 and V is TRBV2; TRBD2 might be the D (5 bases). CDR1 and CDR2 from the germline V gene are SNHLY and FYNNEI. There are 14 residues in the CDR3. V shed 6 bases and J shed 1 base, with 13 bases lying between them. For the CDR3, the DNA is TGTGCCAGCAGGCAAAGTGGACTGTCCTACGAGCAGTACTTC. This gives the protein CASRQSGLSYEQYF.

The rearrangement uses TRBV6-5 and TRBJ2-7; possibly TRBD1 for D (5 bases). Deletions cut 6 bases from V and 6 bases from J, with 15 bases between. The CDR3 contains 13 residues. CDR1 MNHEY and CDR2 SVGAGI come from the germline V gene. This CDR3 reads CASRTLGRCEQYF. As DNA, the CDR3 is TGTGCCAGCAGGACCTTGGGGCGCTGCGAGCAGTACTTC.

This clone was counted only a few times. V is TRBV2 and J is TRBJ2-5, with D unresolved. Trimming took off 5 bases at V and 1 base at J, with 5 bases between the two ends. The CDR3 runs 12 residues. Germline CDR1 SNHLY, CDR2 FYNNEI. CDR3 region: CASSWGQETQYF. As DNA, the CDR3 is TGTGCCAGCAGTTGGGGCCAAGAGACCCAGTACTTC. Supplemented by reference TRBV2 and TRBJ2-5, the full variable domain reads EPEVTQTPSHQVTQMGQEVILRCVPISNHLYFYWYRQILGQKVEFLVSFYNNEISEKSEIFDDQFSVERPDGSNFTLKIRSTKLEDSAMYFCASSWGQETQYFGPGTRLLVL.

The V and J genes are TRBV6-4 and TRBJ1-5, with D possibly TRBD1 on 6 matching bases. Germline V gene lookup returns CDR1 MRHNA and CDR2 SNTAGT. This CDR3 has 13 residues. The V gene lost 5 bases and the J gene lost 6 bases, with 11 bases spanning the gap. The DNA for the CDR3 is TGTGCCAGCAGTACACAGGGAGGTCAGCCCCAGCATTTT. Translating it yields CASSTQGGQPQHF.

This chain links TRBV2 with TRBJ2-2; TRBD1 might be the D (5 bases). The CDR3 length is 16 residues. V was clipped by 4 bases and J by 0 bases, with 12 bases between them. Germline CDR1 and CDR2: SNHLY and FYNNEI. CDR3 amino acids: CASSGLGVANTGELFF. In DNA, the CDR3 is TGTGCCAGCAGTGGCCTAGGGGTGGCGAACACCGGGGAGCTGTTTTTT.

This CDR3 is CASSTGQRADTQYF. The DNA of the CDR3 is TGTGCCAGCAGTACCGGACAGCGGGCAGATACGCAGTATTTT. The rearrangement links TRBV9 to TRBJ2-3; D may match TRBD1 or TRBD2 (6 bases each). The CDR3 contains 14 residues. Germline-derived CDR1 and CDR2 are SGDLS and YYNGEE. The V end was cut by 5 bases, the J end by 4 bases, with 14 bases between.

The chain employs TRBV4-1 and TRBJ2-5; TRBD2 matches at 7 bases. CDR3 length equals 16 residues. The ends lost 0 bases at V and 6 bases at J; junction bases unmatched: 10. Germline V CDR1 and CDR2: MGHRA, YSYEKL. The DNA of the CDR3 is TGCGCCAGCAGCCAAGATGCTAGCGGAGGGCTTCAGACCCAGTACTTC. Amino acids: CASSQDASGGLQTQYF.

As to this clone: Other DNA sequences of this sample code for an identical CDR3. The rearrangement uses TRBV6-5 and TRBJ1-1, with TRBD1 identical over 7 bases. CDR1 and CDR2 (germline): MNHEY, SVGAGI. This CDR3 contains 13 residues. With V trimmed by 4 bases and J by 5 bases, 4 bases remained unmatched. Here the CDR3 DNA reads TGTGCCAGCAGTTCTCCAGGGGGGACTGAAGCTTTCTTT. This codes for CASSSPGGTEAFF.

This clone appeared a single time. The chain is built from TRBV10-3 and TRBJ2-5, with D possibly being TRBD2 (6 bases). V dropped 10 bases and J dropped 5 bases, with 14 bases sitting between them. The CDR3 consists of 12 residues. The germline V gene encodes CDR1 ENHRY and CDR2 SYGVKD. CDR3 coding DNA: TGTGCCACCCAGACTAGTGGGGAGACCCAGTACTTC. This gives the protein CATQTSGETQYF.

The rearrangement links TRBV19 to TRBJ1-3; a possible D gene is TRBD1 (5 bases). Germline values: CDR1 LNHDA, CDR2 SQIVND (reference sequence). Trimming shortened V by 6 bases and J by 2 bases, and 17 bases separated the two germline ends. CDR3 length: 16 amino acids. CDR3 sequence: CASRLLHRDAGNTIYF. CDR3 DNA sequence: TGTGCCAGTAGGCTCCTCCATCGGGACGCTGGAAACACCATATATTTT.

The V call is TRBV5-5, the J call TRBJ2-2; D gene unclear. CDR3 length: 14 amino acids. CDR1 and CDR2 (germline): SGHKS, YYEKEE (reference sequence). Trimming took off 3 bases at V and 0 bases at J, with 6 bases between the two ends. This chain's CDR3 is CASSSRSNTGELFF. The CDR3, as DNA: TGTGCCAGCAGCTCAAGGTCGAACACCGGGGAGCTGTTTTTT.